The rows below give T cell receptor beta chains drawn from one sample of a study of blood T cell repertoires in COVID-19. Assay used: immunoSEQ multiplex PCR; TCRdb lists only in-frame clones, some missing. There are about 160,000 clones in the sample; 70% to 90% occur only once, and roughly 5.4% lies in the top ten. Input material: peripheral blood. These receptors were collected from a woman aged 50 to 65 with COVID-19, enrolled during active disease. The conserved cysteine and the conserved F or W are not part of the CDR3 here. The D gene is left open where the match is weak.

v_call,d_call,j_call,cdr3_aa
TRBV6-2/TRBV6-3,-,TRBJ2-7,ASSYGLYEQY
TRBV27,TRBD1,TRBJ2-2,ASSFAPGQGEGGELF
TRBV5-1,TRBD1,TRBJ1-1,ASTVGGANTEAF
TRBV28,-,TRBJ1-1,ASRPWANTEAF
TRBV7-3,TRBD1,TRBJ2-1,ASSSILEGQGYNEQF
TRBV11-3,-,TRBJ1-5,ASSRNRYTQPQH
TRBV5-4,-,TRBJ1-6,ASSSQQGQSYNSPLH
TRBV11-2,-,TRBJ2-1,ASRINSPSGLMNEQF
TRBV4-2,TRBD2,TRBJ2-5,ASSHPLAGGQETQY
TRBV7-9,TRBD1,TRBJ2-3,ASSNRDRGYDTQY
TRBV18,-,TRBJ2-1,ASSPTDRNYNEQF
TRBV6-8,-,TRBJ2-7,ASSYSTAHSSYEQY
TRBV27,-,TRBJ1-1,ASSLGGGGGEAF
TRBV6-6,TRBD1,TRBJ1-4,ASSYLQGGNEKLF
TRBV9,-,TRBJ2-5,ASSPRVSQETQY
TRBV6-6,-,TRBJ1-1,ASSSTGSYTEAF
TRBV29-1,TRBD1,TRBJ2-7,SVGRDRGYEQY
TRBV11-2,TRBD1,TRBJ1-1,ASSLDGLSRQGEAF
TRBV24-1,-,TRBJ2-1,ATSDYNNEQF
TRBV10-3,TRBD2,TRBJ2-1,AISDVAGGSYNEQF
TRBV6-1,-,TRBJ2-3,ASSGGSYIRADTQY
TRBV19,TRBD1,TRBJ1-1,ASSKGTGWDNTEAF
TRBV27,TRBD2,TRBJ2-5,ASSSPPGGQETQY
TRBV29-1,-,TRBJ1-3,SVKHSGNTIY
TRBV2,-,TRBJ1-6,ASSGGSPPTPLH
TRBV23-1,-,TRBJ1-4,ASSQPTGVDEKLF
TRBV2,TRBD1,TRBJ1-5,ASSETGGRQPQH
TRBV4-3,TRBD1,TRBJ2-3,ASSQGTGGTDTQY
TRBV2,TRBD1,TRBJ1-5,ASSEYRGPLPQH
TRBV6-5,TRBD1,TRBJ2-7,ATRDRGIEQY
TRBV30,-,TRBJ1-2,AWEGVLNYGYT
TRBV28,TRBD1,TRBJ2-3,ATQPGQGIKDTQY
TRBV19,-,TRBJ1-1,ASNLGGFSEAF
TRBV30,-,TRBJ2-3,AWRASSTDTQY
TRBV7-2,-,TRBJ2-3,ASSSLGEAGDTQY
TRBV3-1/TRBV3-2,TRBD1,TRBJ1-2,ASSQVAGGRTNYGYT
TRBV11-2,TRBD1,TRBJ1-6,ASSLRDSNSPLH
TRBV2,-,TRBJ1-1,ASNRVGNTEAF
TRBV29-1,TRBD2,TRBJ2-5,SPGLAGGTQY
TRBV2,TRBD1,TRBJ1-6,ASKGQHNSPLH
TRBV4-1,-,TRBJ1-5,ASSHLTGGGVESNQPQH
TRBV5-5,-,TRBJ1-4,ASTKLGQNEKLF
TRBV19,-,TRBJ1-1,ASSIGLENTEAF
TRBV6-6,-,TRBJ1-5,ASIKTVGDQPQH
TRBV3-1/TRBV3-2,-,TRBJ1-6,ASSQLRRRTPYNSPLH
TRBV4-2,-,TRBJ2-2,ASSQRGWEYTGELF
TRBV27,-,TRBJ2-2,ASSLGQNTGELF
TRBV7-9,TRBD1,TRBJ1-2,ASSLGDRNYGYT
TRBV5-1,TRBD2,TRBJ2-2,ASSLTSGGHTGELF
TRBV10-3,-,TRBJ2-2,AISRTVSLNTGELF
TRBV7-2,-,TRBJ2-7,ASRQGVVEEQY
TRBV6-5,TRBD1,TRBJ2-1,ASRQGQGLYNEQF
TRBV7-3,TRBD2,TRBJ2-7,ASSPGMTSGSYEQY
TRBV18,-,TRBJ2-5,ASSYQETQY
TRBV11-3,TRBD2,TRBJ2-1,ASSSGGSYNEQF
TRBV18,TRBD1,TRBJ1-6,ASSRDSNNSPLH
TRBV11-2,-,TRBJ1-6,ASSLSRSPLH
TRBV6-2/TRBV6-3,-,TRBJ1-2,ASSPPWQEGRVGYT
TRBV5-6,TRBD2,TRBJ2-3,ASSLVSGGTTDTQY